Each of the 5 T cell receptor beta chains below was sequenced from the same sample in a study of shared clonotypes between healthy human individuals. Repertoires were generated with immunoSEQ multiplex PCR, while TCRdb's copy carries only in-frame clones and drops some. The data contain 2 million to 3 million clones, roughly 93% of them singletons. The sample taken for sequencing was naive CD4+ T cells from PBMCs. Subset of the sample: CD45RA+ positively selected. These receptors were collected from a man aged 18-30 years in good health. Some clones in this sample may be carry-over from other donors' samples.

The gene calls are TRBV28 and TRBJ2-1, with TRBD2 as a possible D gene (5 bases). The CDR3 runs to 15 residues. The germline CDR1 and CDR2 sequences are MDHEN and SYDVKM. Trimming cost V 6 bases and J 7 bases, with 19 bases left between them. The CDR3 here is CASRTRGLGPNEQFF. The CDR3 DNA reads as TGTGCCAGCAGAACACGGGGATTAGGGCCGAATGAGCAGTTCTTC.

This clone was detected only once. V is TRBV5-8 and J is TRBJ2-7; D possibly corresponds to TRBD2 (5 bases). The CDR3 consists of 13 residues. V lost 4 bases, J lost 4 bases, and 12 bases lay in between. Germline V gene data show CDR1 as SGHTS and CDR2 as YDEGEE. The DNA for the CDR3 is TGTGCCAGCAGCCTGGATGAGGGATACGAGCAGTACTTC. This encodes CASSLDEGYEQYF.

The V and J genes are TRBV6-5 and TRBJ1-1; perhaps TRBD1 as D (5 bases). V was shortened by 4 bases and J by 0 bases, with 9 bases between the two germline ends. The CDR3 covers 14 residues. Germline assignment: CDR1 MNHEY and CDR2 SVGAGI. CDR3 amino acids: CASSFLRVNTEAFF. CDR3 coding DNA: TGTGCCAGCAGTTTCCTCAGGGTGAACACTGAAGCTTTCTTT.

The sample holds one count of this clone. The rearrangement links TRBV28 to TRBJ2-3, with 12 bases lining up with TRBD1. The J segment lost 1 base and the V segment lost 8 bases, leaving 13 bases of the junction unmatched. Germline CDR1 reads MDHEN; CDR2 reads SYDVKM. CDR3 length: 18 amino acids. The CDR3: CASHHMKGTGGGTDTQYF. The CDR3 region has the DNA TGTGCCAGCCACCACATGAAGGGGACAGGGGGCGGCACAGATACGCAGTATTTT.

CDR3 region: CASSSPTGGNEKLFF. Here the CDR3 DNA reads TGTGCCAGCAGTTCCCCGACAGGCGGGAATGAAAAACTGTTTTTT. V usage is TRBV28 and J usage is TRBJ1-4, with D perhaps TRBD1 (6 bases). The germline CDR1 and CDR2 sequences are MDHEN and SYDVKM. The CDR3 runs 15 residues. Trimming removed 4 bases from V and 5 bases from J, with 14 bases in between.